The TCR beta chain described here comes from a study of T cell changes during pregnancy in multiple sclerosis. Sequencing used immunoSEQ multiplex PCR; TCRdb keeps in-frame clones, though not all of them. Among around 80,000 clones, approximately 95% were seen once, and the ten largest hold more than 0.75%. Germline assignment: CDR1 SGHRS and CDR2 YFSETQ. V lost 4 bases to trimming and J lost 0 bases; unmatched junction nucleotides: 4. The CDR3 length is 15 residues. Sequenced material: peripheral blood, taken in the second trimester of pregnancy. The sequence derives from a female donor in good health, enrolled as a control in a pregnancy study. The chain uses TRBV5-1 and TRBJ2-1; the match to TRBD1 covers 7 bases. The CDR3 DNA is TGCGCCAGCAGCAGGGGACAGAGCTCCTACAATGAGCAGTTCTTC. The encoded protein is CASSRGQSSYNEQFF.